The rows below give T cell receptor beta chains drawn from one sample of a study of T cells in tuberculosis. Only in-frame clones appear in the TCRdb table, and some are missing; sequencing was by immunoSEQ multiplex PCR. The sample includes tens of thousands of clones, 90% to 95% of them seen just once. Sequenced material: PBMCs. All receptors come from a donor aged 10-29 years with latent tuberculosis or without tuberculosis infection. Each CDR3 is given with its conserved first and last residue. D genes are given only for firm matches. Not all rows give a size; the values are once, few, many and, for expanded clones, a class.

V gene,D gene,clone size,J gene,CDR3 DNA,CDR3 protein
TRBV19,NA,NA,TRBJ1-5,TGTGCCAGTAAGGAGGGACTTAGCAATCAGCCCCAGCATTTT,CASKEGLSNQPQHF
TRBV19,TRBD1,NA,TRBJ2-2,TGTGCCAGTAGTATGCCGACAGGGTCGAACACCGGGGAGCTGTTTTTT,CASSMPTGSNTGELFF
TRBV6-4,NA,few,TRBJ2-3,TGTGCCAGCAGTGACTCGATGAACAGGGCCACAGATACGCAGTATTTT,CASSDSMNRATDTQYF
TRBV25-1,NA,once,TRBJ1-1,TGTGCCAGCAGTGAAGCCGGGAATCAGAACACTGAAGCTTTCTTT,CASSEAGNQNTEAFF
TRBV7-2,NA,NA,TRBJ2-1,TGTGCCAGCAGCTCTAGCATCGGTGAGCAGTTCTTC,CASSSSIGEQFF
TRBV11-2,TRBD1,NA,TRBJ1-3,TGTGCCAGCAGCCCGGACAGGGTAGGAAACACCATATATTTT,CASSPDRVGNTIYF
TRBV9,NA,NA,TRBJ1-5,TGTGCCAGCAGCTCGACAGATGCAAGCAATCAGCCCCAGCATTTT,CASSSTDASNQPQHF
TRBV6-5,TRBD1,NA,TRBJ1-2,TGTGCCAGCAGCTCGGGACAGGGGGGTGGCTACACCTTC,CASSSGQGGGYTF
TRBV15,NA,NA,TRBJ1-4,TGTGCCACCGGGGAATTTGGTTCTGGACTGTATGAAAAACTGTTTTTT,CATGEFGSGLYEKLFF
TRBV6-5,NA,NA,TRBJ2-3,TGTGCCAGCAGTCGGGGGGCAGGAGATACGCAGTATTTT,CASSRGAGDTQYF
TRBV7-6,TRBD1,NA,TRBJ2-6,TGTGCCAGCAGCTTAGGGGCAGGGGGCGAAGCTGGGGCCAACGTCCTGACTTTC,CASSLGAGGEAGANVLTF
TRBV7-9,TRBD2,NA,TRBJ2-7,TGTGCCAGCAGCCGTGTACCTTTAAAGCTAGCGGGAGGGCCGCGCGAGCAGTACTTC,CASSRVPLKLAGGPREQYF
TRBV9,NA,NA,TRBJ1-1,TGTGCCAGCAGCGTAGCGGGACAAGCGAACACTGAAGCTTTCTTT,CASSVAGQANTEAFF
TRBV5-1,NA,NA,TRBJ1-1,TGCGCCAGCAGCACAGGAGAGGAGATCTCTGAAGCTTTCTTT,CASSTGEEISEAFF
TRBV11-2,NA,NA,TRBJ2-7,TGTGCCAGCAGCTTACAGGACGGGAACTACGAGCAGTACTTC,CASSLQDGNYEQYF
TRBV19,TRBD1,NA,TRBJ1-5,TGTGCCAGTAGAGGAGGACAGGTCGGGAGTCAGCCCCAGCATTTT,CASRGGQVGSQPQHF
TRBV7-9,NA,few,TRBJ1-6,TGTGCCAGCAGCTTTCGCAGCTCCTATAATTCACCCCTCCACTTT,CASSFRSSYNSPLHF
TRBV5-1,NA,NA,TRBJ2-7,TGCGCCAGCAGCTTGGCTGGGGGCCAGCAGTACTTC,CASSLAGGQQYF
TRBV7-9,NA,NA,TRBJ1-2,TGTGCCAGCAGCTCTCCGGATGGCTACACCTTC,CASSSPDGYTF
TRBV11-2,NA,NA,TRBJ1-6,TGTGCCAGCAGCTTACCACAAGGGGTACGGATTAATTCACCCCTCCACTTT,CASSLPQGVRINSPLHF
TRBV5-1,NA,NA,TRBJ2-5,TGCGCCAGCAGCCTTTCTCTATCCAGGGGATTAGGGACCCAGTACTTC,CASSLSLSRGLGTQYF
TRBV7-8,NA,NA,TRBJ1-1,TGTGCCAGCAGCTTAGTTGCGGCTAACACTGAAGCTTTCTTT,CASSLVAANTEAFF
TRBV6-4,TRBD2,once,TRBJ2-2,TGTGCCAGCCAACTAGCGGCGAACACCGGGGAGCTGTTTTTT,CASQLAANTGELFF
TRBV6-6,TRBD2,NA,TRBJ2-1,TGTGCCAGCACGGAGCTAGCGGGGTACAATGAGCAGTTCTTC,CASTELAGYNEQFF
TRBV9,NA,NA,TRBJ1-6,TGTGCCAGCAGCGGAATGTCGGGCGGTTCGAGACTAGGCTCACCCCTCCACTTT,CASSGMSGGSRLGSPLHF
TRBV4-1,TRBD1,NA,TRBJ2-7,TGCGCCAGCAGCCAGCCAAGACAGGGAACGGGAGAGCAGTACTTC,CASSQPRQGTGEQYF